This paragraph covers one TCR beta chain sequence. Germline loops: CDR1 LNHDA, CDR2 SQIVND (reference sequence). This CDR3 has 14 residues. Trimming pared 5 bases from V and 7 bases from J, leaving 14 bases between. Per the study methods: Amplified reference gene primers provided the basis for estimating nucleated cell counts. The protocol was immunoSEQ multiplex PCR, while the TCRdb copy is restricted to in-frame clones and leaves out a portion. The V and J calls and clone size come from that table; D and trimming were worked out from the DNA. The sample lists over 130,000 clones, 65% to 90% occurring once. This specimen belongs to a study of blood T cell repertoires in COVID-19. About the research overall: COVID-19 samples, acute and convalescent, were from the United States, Italy and Spain. Nucleic acid was either cDNA or gDNA, and it came from T cells, B-cell-depleted T cells, or PBMCs.

The sequenced sample consisted of peripheral blood. The rearrangement uses TRBV19 and TRBJ1-4; no definite D call. This clonotype was obtained from a man aged 45-65 years with acute or convalescent COVID-19. This chain's CDR3 is CASSFSGGSEKLFF. DNA for the CDR3: TGTGCCAGTAGTTTCTCCGGTGGGAGTGAAAAACTGTTTTTT.